This T cell receptor beta chain emerged from a study of CD8 T cells in ankylosing spondylitis. It was by quantitative 5'-RACE with molecular barcodes that TCR beta libraries were made. From the 5' RACE reads, TCRdb called clonotypes with MiXCR, one entry per CDR3 protein. The sample yields 670,000 or so distinct CDR3 sequences, around 20% seen once. This clonotype has only a few counts. Its antigen is unidentified. General study points: Matched ankylosing spondylitis synovial fluid reportedly contained a significantly enriched population of disease-linked clones. In reactive arthritis synovial fluid and blood, some motif variants had been reported before. Ankylosing spondylitis blood appeared to be characterized by a TCR beta motif of about eight highly homologous variants.

The CDR3 totals 14 residues. Germline values: CDR1 DFQATT, CDR2 SNEGSKA (reference sequence). Trimming took off 3 bases at V and 2 bases at J, with 11 bases between the two ends. The sequence was obtained from a male donor with ankylosing spondylitis. The chain combines TRBV20-1 with TRBJ1-5; D unclear. The sample taken for sequencing was blood, either unsorted or a sorted T cell fraction (not recorded which). CDR3 loop: CSASPAAGNQPQHF. The CDR3 nucleotides are TGCAGTGCTAGCCCGGCGGCCGGCAATCAGCCCCAGCATTTT.